Listed here are 25 T cell receptor beta chains from one sample, sequenced in a study of cytomegalovirus exposure and HLA in healthy donors. 13 Jbeta primers and 60 Vbeta primers were used for the PCR. Some clones are missing from TCRdb's copy, which holds only in-frame ones; the method was immunoSEQ multiplex PCR. In the table there are some 110,000 clones, 65% to 85% of which are singletons. The sequenced sample was PBMCs. The receptor source for this set is a male donor in good health and CMV-seropositive.

Comment on this clone: A junction boundary mismatches the germline segment, possibly from a read error. The chain is built from TRBV5-4 and TRBJ2-7; 8 nucleotides match TRBD1. This CDR3 is 13 amino acids long. CDR1 and CDR2 (germline): SGHNT, YYREEE (reference sequence). CDR3: CASSLETGGAAAF. CDR3 in DNA: TGTGCCAGCAGCTTGGAAACAGGGGGTGCGGCCGCCTTC. The whole variable domain, remainder taken from reference TRBV5-4 and TRBJ2-7, is ETGVTQSPTHLIKTRGQQVTLRCSSQSGHNTVSWYQQALGQGPQFIFQYYREEENGRGNFPPRFSGLQFPNYSSELNVNALELDDSALYLCASSLETGGAAAFGPGTRLTVT.

The chain links TRBV7-9 to TRBJ1-5; the D is unclear. The CDR3 loop spans 14 amino acids. Germline V gene lookup returns CDR1 SEHNR and CDR2 FQNEAQ (reference sequence). Trimming shortened V by 7 bases and J by 2 bases, and 12 bases separated the two germline ends. CDR3 sequence: CASTPAGGNQPQHF. The CDR3 nucleotides read TGTGCCAGCACCCCGGCCGGGGGCAATCAGCCCCAGCATTTT.

There are a few counts of this clone. The genes are TRBV9 and TRBJ1-1; D is unclear. CDR3 length equals 14 residues. Trimming shortened V by 0 bases and J by 4 bases, and 10 bases separated the two germline ends. Germline assignment: CDR1 SGDLS and CDR2 YYNGEE. CDR3 protein: CASSVAGGSTEAFF. The CDR3 DNA follows: TGTGCCAGCAGCGTAGCTGGAGGGAGCACTGAAGCTTTCTTT.

The CDR3 loop is CASSATGSTDTQYF. The CDR3 nucleotides are TGTGCCAGCAGTGCCACGGGTAGCACAGATACGCAGTATTTT. The rearrangement links TRBV25-1 to TRBJ2-3; D uncertain. The V and J ends lost 4 bases and 0 bases respectively, with 8 bases between them. CDR3 size: 14 residues. CDR1 and CDR2 (germline): MGHDK, SYGVNS.

The gene calls are TRBV7-9 and TRBJ2-7; TRBD1 matches at 9 bases. Germline V CDR1 and CDR2: SEHNR, FQNEAQ (reference sequence). The CDR3 covers 17 residues. The trim removed 0 bases at V and 2 bases at J, leaving 8 bases unmatched. The CDR3 DNA is TGTGCCAGCAGCTTAGCTCCGGGACAGGGACGAGCCTACGAGCAGTACTTC. As protein: CASSLAPGQGRAYEQYF.

The chain is built from TRBV7-2 and TRBJ1-2; TRBD1 agrees at 8 bases. Germline CDR1 is SGHTA and CDR2 is FQGNSA. CDR3 length: 14 residues. V trimming: 0 bases; J trimming: 7 bases; junction bases outside the gene matches: 4. The DNA of the CDR3 is TGTGCCAGCAGCTTAGCGTTGACAGGGGTTGGCTACACCTTC. Its protein product is CASSLALTGVGYTF.

This clone was counted between two and nine times. The chain couples TRBV6-1 to TRBJ2-5, with 9 bases lining up with TRBD1. The J segment lost 5 bases and the V segment lost 7 bases, leaving 8 bases of the junction unmatched. Per germline, CDR1 MNHNS and CDR2 SASEGT. The CDR3 extends over 14 amino acids. This CDR3 reads CASNLDRGSETQYF. The DNA of the CDR3 is TGTGCCAGCAACCTGGACAGGGGTTCTGAGACCCAGTACTTC.

The chain uses TRBV19 and TRBJ2-1; 10 bases agree with TRBD2. There are 17 residues in the CDR3. With 3 bases clipped from V and 7 bases from J, the junction kept 12 bases outside the gene matches. CDR1 and CDR2 from the germline V gene are LNHDA and SQIVND (reference sequence). CDR3 residues: CASSMASGGQMGNEQFF. The CDR3 DNA follows: TGTGCCAGTAGTATGGCTAGCGGGGGACAAATGGGTAATGAGCAGTTCTTC.

CDR3 nucleotides: TGTGCCAGCAGCCCCGACACTGAAGCTTTCTTT. It is translated as CASSPDTEAFF. The gene calls are TRBV11-2 and TRBJ1-1; D uncertain. CDR3 size: 11 residues. Trimming removed 5 bases at V and 3 bases at J, with 4 bases between. The germline CDR1 and CDR2 sequences are SGHAT and FQNNGV.

This clone was observed once. V is TRBV5-4 and J is TRBJ1-6; 8 bases fit TRBD1. Germline-derived CDR1 and CDR2 are SGHNT and YYREEE (reference sequence). Trimming at V came to 4 bases and at J to 5 bases, leaving 5 bases not matched to a gene. The CDR3 runs 15 residues. The CDR3 region is CASSPTGVNNSPLHF. DNA of the CDR3: TGTGCCAGCAGCCCGACAGGGGTTAATAATTCACCCCTCCACTTT.

The rearrangement links TRBV4-1 to TRBJ1-1, with unresolved D. Germline-derived CDR1 and CDR2 are MGHRA and YSYEKL. Deletions cut 3 bases from V and 1 base from J, with 6 bases between. The CDR3 sequence is 13 residues long. The CDR3 loop is CASSQATNTEAFF. DNA for the CDR3: TGCGCCAGCAGCCAGGCAACGAACACTGAAGCTTTCTTT.

This clone was seen a few times. The chain couples TRBV28 to TRBJ1-5, with 10 positions matching TRBD1. Germline V CDR1 and CDR2: MDHEN, SYDVKM. The CDR3 has 14 amino acids. V gave up 6 bases and J gave up 6 bases; unmatched junction bases: 5. DNA of the CDR3: TGTGCCAGCAGCCGGACAGGGGGAACTCAGCCCCAGCATTTT. Translating gives CASSRTGGTQPQHF. The entire variable domain, with the rest obtained from reference TRBV28 and TRBJ1-5, is as follows: DVKVTQSSRYLVKRTGEKVFLECVQDMDHENMFWYRQDPGLGLRLIYFSYDVKMKEKGDIPEGYSVSREKKERFSLILESASTNQTSMYLCASSRTGGTQPQHFGDGTRLSIL.

The CDR3: CASSESRGGYGYTF. CDR3 bases: TGTGCCAGCAGTGAATCCAGGGGTGGATATGGCTACACCTTC. The V call is TRBV25-1, the J call TRBJ1-2, with a weak D call TRBD1 (6 bases). This CDR3 comprises 14 residues. Deletions cut 1 base from V and 5 bases from J, with 11 bases between. Germline assignment: CDR1 MGHDK and CDR2 SYGVNS.

The rearrangement uses TRBV4-2 and TRBJ1-1, with 10 bases lining up with TRBD1. Looked up from germline, CDR1 is LGHNA and CDR2 is YNFKEQ. The ends lost 4 bases at V and 2 bases at J; junction bases unmatched: 7. CDR3 length: 16 residues. This chain's CDR3 is CASSRDRGRLNTEAFF. The CDR3 DNA reads TGTGCCAGCAGCCGTGACAGGGGGCGGCTCAACACTGAAGCTTTCTTT.

The chain recombines TRBV4-2 with TRBJ2-7; D unresolved. Trimming removed 0 bases at V and 1 base at J, with 7 bases between. Per the germline V gene, CDR1 is LGHNA and CDR2 is YNFKEQ. This CDR3 has 14 amino acids. The CDR3 DNA reads TGTGCCAGCAGCCAAGATGCTAGTTCCTACGAGCAGTACTTC. Translating it yields CASSQDASSYEQYF.

This rearrangement joins TRBV10-1 to TRBJ2-7, with D unresolved. CDR1 is WNHNN, CDR2 SYGVQD, per germline (reference sequence). The length of the CDR3 is 14 residues. With 7 bases removed from V and 4 bases from J, the gap between germline ends came to 17 bases. In DNA form, the CDR3 reads TGCGCCAGCACCTCTCGCTGGCTCGGGTACGAGCAGTACTTC. Translation: CASTSRWLGYEQYF.

This chain joins TRBV25-1 and TRBJ2-7, with a weak D call TRBD2 (5 bases). Germline-derived CDR1 and CDR2 are MGHDK and SYGVNS. The CDR3 runs to 14 residues. V was trimmed by 4 bases and J by 2 bases, leaving 12 bases between them. For the CDR3, the DNA is TGTGCCAGCAGTGTCCCCTCCGGGACCTACGAGCAGTACTTC. It encodes CASSVPSGTYEQYF.

CDR3: CASSIRSGFQGPPDEQYF. In DNA, the CDR3 is TGTGCCAGTAGTATTAGATCAGGGTTCCAGGGGCCTCCGGACGAGCAGTACTTC. The J gene is TRBJ2-7, the V gene TRBV19; D may be TRBD1 (6 bases). The germline gives CDR1 LNHDA, CDR2 SQIVND (reference sequence). The CDR3 spans 18 residues. V lost 3 bases and J lost 5, with 26 bases in between.

The chain recombines TRBV28 with TRBJ2-5; 7 nucleotides match TRBD1. The length of the CDR3 is 13 residues. The ends lost 5 bases at V and 5 bases at J; junction bases unmatched: 5. The germline V gene has CDR1 MDHEN and CDR2 SYDVKM. CDR3 sequence reads: CASSNVQGETQYF. The CDR3 DNA sequence: TGTGCCAGCAGTAACGTACAGGGGGAGACCCAGTACTTC.

This chain links TRBV10-3 with TRBJ2-2; 9 nucleotides agree with TRBD2. The V segment lost 7 bases and the J segment 4 bases; nucleotides outside the gene matches: 10. Germline values: CDR1 ENHRY, CDR2 SYGVKD. The CDR3 is 16 amino acids. CDR3 in DNA: TGTGCCATCACCGACCTAGCGGGGAGTACCACCGGGGAGCTGTTTTTT. Translating it yields CAITDLAGSTTGELFF.

This clone was picked up a small number of times. The chain combines TRBV5-1 with TRBJ2-7, with TRBD1 identical over 7 bases. J was trimmed by 0 bases and V by 0 bases; bases with no gene match: 3. CDR1 is SGHRS, CDR2 YFSETQ, per germline. This CDR3 contains 15 residues. In DNA, the CDR3 is TGCGCCAGCAGCTTGGGCGGACAGGCCTCCTACGAGCAGTACTTC. Its protein product is CASSLGGQASYEQYF.

With respect to this clone: One junction end disagrees with the germline gene, perhaps due to a read error. CDR3 region: CASRRGRDSHEQYF. In nucleotides, the CDR3 is TGTGCCAGTAGAAGAGGCAGGGACTCCCACGAGCAGTACTTC. The V gene is TRBV19, the J gene TRBJ2-7; D might be TRBD2 (6 bases). The V gene's germline CDR1 is LNHDA and CDR2 SQIVND (reference sequence). The CDR3 spans 14 residues.

The chain joins TRBV5-1 to TRBJ2-7, with TRBD1 matching 8 bases. The CDR3 spans 16 residues. V lost 2 bases to trimming and J lost 4 bases; unmatched junction nucleotides: 11. Looked up from germline, CDR1 is SGHRS and CDR2 is YFSETQ. CDR3 sequence (DNA): TGCGCCAGCAGCTTACTAGGACAGGGAAGCCAATACGAGCAGTACTTC. It translates to CASSLLGQGSQYEQYF.

There are a few counts of this clone. The rearrangement links TRBV30 to TRBJ2-1; possible D gene TRBD1, 6 bases. Looked up from germline, CDR1 is GTSNPN and CDR2 is SVGIG (reference sequence). V gave up 6 bases and J gave up 0 bases, with 15 bases separating them. The CDR3 has 15 residues. CDR3 DNA: TGTGCCTGTACAGGGTTTCCAAGCTCCTACAATGAGCAGTTCTTC. Protein sequence: CACTGFPSSYNEQFF.

CDR3 bases: TGTGCCAGCAGTGGGACAGGGGTAACCGGGGAGCTGTTTTTT. Translating it yields CASSGTGVTGELFF. The genes are TRBV25-1 and TRBJ2-2, with 9 bases aligning to TRBD1. CDR1 and CDR2 from the germline V gene are MGHDK and SYGVNS. V shed 4 bases, J shed 5 bases, and the junction held 2 bases outside the gene matches. The CDR3 has 14 amino acids.